This TCR beta chain was documented in a study of T cell repertoires in cytomegalovirus infection. In its sample, this clonotype was seen many times. MiXCR was run by TCRdb on the reads, yielding one entry per CDR3 protein. The sample lists around 530,000 distinct CDR3 sequences, 16% occurring once. Germline values: CDR1 SGHTA, CDR2 FQGNSA. This CDR3 region has 12 residues. V lost 7 bases and J 5 bases, leaving 12 bases between the germline ends. The TCR comes from a human donor in good health (CMV status not recorded). Some clones in this sample may be carry-over from other donors' samples. Sequences were obtained from CD8+ T cells from PBMCs. The chain uses TRBV7-2 and TRBJ2-7; no definite D call. This CDR3 is CASTLMDHEQYF. The CDR3 DNA is TGTGCCAGCACCCTAATGGACCACGAGCAGTACTTC.